Sequencing of this T cell receptor beta chain was carried out in a study of blood T cell repertoires in COVID-19 (dated by TCRdb to the early 2020s). Regarding the research as a whole: Samples from collaborators originated in the United States, Italy and Spain and spanned both the acute and convalescent phases of COVID-19. The material from the prospective study consisted of cDNA or gDNA derived from T cells, B-cell-depleted T cells, or PBMCs. Subjects who had been exposed to COVID-19, were actively infected with it, or had recovered from it provided the deeply sampled blood TCRbeta repertoires that made up the dataset. The repertoires were released in a freely available public database meant as a resource for research on the immune response to SARS-CoV-2. Samples came from the ongoing ImmuneRACE study (first 160 participants) plus 1,254 subjects from 6 global collaborators. The sample metadata nearly always contained a de-identified subject ID, COVID-19 status, age in years and sex. Where HLA class I and class II types were available, the types were taken from metadata supplied by the sample provider, not from assay-based typing.

TCRbeta CDR3 regions were amplified from genomic DNA by means of the immunoSEQ Assay, a bias-controlled multiplex PCR. In the authors' own workflow: The number of nucleated cells in each sample was estimated from the amplification of reference gene primers within the assay. To quantify the absolute abundance of each unique TCRbeta CDR3 rearrangement, sequence reads were collapsed and filtered. For each sample, productive Simpson clonality was calculated by taking the square root of Simpson's diversity index across productive rearrangements. TCRdb carries this immuneACCESS record with in-frame sequences only. Its versions omit some clonotypes, under half of them owing to an unresolved V gene in the studies checked, with the rest unexplained. V and J calls and clone size come straight from that table; D and trimming were deduced from the DNA. This sample gives roughly 200,000 clones in total; around nine tenths of them show up just once. The ten largest clonotypes hold roughly 6.2% of the sample.

Trimming costs V 3 bases and J 3 bases, and their ends lie 7 bases apart. For CDR1 and CDR2, the germline V gene lists SGDLS and YYNGEE. The CDR3 covers 14 residues, taking in both the cysteine and the phenylalanine. This entry keeps only the CDR3 DNA: 42 bases, framed from base 1. As for this clone: Which antigen it targets is not known. Base quality data are lacking; no much larger clone is found one base away.

A second Seattle source provided samples from volunteer blood donors who had recovered from COVID-19. The collaborating institutions used their own protocols to collect whole blood in K2EDTA tubes. For TCRbeta analysis, collaborators shipped samples as frozen whole blood, isolated PBMCs, or DNA extracted from either of those sample types. Overall study results and their limits: How much clinical and demographic metadata was included differed by source and by participant, and the metadata was provided uncurated.

Sequenced material: peripheral blood. The receptor was isolated from a man aged 55 to 70 who had recovered from COVID-19. The rearranged chain carries TRBV9 and TRBJ2-6, with the identity of the D gene unclear. The DNA reads TGTGCCAGCAGCGCCCGTTTTGGGGCCAACGTCCTGACTTTC. It specifies CASSARFGANVLTF. Reference TRBV9 and TRBJ2-6 genes cover what lies past the CDR3, so the full variable domain is DSGVTQTPKHLITATGQRVTLRCSPRSGDLSVYWYQQSLDQGLQFLIQYYNGEERAKGNILERFSAQQFPDLHSELNLSSLELGDSALYFCASSARFGANVLTFGAGSRLTVL.